Below, 23 T cell receptor beta chains from the same sample are listed, as sequenced in a study of T cell changes during pregnancy in multiple sclerosis. Profiling relied on immunoSEQ multiplex PCR, and the TCRdb table lists in-frame clones only, not all of them. The table has about 80,000 clones, about 95% seen once. Here the sequenced sample was peripheral blood, taken in the third trimester of pregnancy. The source is a female donor with multiple sclerosis, enrolled in a pregnancy study.

The J gene is TRBJ2-1, the V gene TRBV21-1; no check of the table's D call, TRBD2, against the DNA was made. TRBV21-1 is shown as a pseudogene. The CDR3 loop spans 22 amino acids. CDR3 loop: CASSKARFWRGFTIPPYNEQFF. The CDR3 coding sequence is TGTGCCAGCAGCAAAGCTCGGTTTTGGAGGGGTTTTACCATCCCTCCCTACAATGAGCAGTTCTTC.

The chain carries TRBV27 and TRBJ2-7; 8 bases map to TRBD2. The length of the CDR3 is 14 residues. The V gene end was trimmed by 3 bases and the J gene end by 4 bases; junction bases not matched to a gene: 5. Germline assignment: CDR1 MNHEY and CDR2 SMNVEV (reference sequence). CDR3 coding DNA: TGTGCCAGCAGTTTTTCGGGGGGGGATTACGAGCAGTACTTC. This codes for CASSFSGGDYEQYF.

The chain employs TRBV19 and TRBJ2-3; 8 nucleotides agree with TRBD2. CDR1 and CDR2 (germline): LNHDA, SQIVND (reference sequence). V shed 7 bases and J 14 bases; nucleotides not matched to a gene: 8. This CDR3 region has 11 residues. CDR3 protein: CASMSGTRVYF. The CDR3 nucleotides read TGTGCCAGTATGTCGGGGACTAGGGTGTATTTT.

This rearrangement joins TRBV5-8 to TRBJ1-5, with TRBD1 matching 8 bases. Looked up from germline, CDR1 is SGHTS and CDR2 is YDEGEE. The CDR3 spans 15 residues. V gave up 5 bases and J gave up 6 bases; unmatched junction bases: 10. The CDR3 reads CASSLGQGYFQPQHF. CDR3 sequence (DNA): TGTGCCAGCAGTTTAGGACAGGGATATTTTCAGCCCCAGCATTTT. The full variable domain, with the rest looked up from reference TRBV5-8 and TRBJ1-5, is EAGVTQSPTHLIKTRGQQATLRCSPISGHTSVYWYQQALGLGLQFLLWYDEGEERNRGNFPPRFSGRQFPNYSSELNVNALELEDSALYLCASSLGQGYFQPQHFGDGTRLSIL.

The gene calls are TRBV9 and TRBJ2-7; TRBD1 agrees at 7 bases. V lost 3 bases, J lost 3 bases, and 9 bases stayed unmatched. This CDR3 spans 15 amino acids. Germline values: CDR1 SGDLS, CDR2 YYNGEE. CDR3 protein: CASSGGTRDSYEQYF. As DNA, the CDR3 is TGTGCCAGCAGCGGAGGAACCCGGGACAGCTACGAGCAGTACTTC.

This rearrangement joins TRBV12-5 to TRBJ1-2; D may be TRBD1 (5 bases). The CDR3 is 16 residues long. CDR1 and CDR2 from the germline V gene are LGHNT and FRNRAP. V dropped 0 bases and J dropped 3 bases, with 14 bases sitting between them. The CDR3 here is CASGLVGAGQDYGYTF. The CDR3, as DNA: TGTGCTAGTGGTTTGGTAGGGGCCGGGCAGGACTATGGCTACACCTTC.

The rearrangement uses TRBV6-1 and TRBJ1-5; D not certain. This CDR3 comprises 13 residues. CDR1 and CDR2 (germline): MNHNS, SASEGT. The V and J ends lost 7 bases and 0 bases respectively, with 7 bases between them. In DNA form, the CDR3 reads TGTGCCAGCAAGCCATATAGCAATCAGCCCCAGCATTTT. It is translated as CASKPYSNQPQHF.

The rearrangement links TRBV7-8 to TRBJ1-6; D gene unclear. CDR3 size: 16 residues. Germline assignment: CDR1 SGHVS and CDR2 FQNEAQ. Trimming pared 2 bases from V and 7 bases from J, leaving 15 bases between. CDR3 in DNA: TGTGCCAGCAGCTTAAGGATCGGGTTTATGAATTCACCCCTCCACTTT. It codes for CASSLRIGFMNSPLHF.

The chain employs TRBV2 and TRBJ2-2, with 15 nucleotides matching TRBD2. This CDR3 comprises 16 residues. V shed 3 bases, J shed 5 bases, and the junction held 1 base outside the gene matches. The germline V gene has CDR1 SNHLY and CDR2 FYNNEI. This chain's CDR3 is CASSDGTSGGTGELFF. The CDR3 nucleotides are TGTGCCAGCAGTGATGGGACTAGCGGGGGGACCGGGGAGCTGTTTTTT. Variable domain in full (rest from reference TRBV2 and TRBJ2-2): EPEVTQTPSHQVTQMGQEVILRCVPISNHLYFYWYRQILGQKVEFLVSFYNNEISEKSEIFDDQFSVERPDGSNFTLKIRSTKLEDSAMYFCASSDGTSGGTGELFFGEGSRLTVL.

This clone was detected only once. The J gene is TRBJ2-7, the V gene TRBV29-1; 7 nucleotides align to TRBD1. The germline V gene encodes CDR1 SQVTM and CDR2 ANQGSEA. V shed 1 base, J shed 3 bases, and the junction held 12 bases outside the gene matches. The CDR3 contains 16 residues. CDR3 region: CSVEGGVAGGYYEQYF. The CDR3 nucleotides read TGCAGCGTTGAAGGAGGAGTCGCAGGGGGTTACTACGAGCAGTACTTC.

The chain recombines TRBV5-1 with TRBJ2-1, with 9 bases fitting TRBD1. Per germline, CDR1 SGHRS and CDR2 YFSETQ. The CDR3 sequence is 16 residues long. Unmatched junction bases numbered 11, after V lost 1 base and J lost 9 bases. CDR3 DNA sequence: TGCGCCAGCAGCTTGCCCGGGGAACAGGGGGCCAGTGAGCAGTTCTTC. Its translation: CASSLPGEQGASEQFF.

The V gene is TRBV27, the J gene TRBJ1-5; possibly TRBD1 for D (5 bases). Germline loops: CDR1 MNHEY, CDR2 SMNVEV (reference sequence). V lost 0 bases and J 5 bases, leaving 14 bases between the germline ends. The CDR3 is 16 amino acids. The chain's CDR3 is CASSLSRGAAHQPQHF. CDR3 nucleotide sequence: TGTGCCAGCAGTTTATCCCGTGGGGCGGCCCATCAGCCCCAGCATTTT.

The CDR3 here is CAISGVSNEQFF. The CDR3 DNA is TGTGCCATTAGCGGGGTTTCTAATGAGCAGTTCTTC. This chain links TRBV10-3 with TRBJ2-1; TRBD2 matches 8 bases. The CDR3 is 12 amino acids. Germline V gene lookup returns CDR1 ENHRY and CDR2 SYGVKD. Trimming cost V 9 bases and J 7 bases; bases outside gene matches: 5.

The rearrangement uses TRBV25-1 and TRBJ1-6; 7 positions agree with TRBD1. The V gene end was trimmed by 5 bases and the J gene end by 2 bases; junction bases not matched to a gene: 6. The CDR3 totals 16 residues. Germline V lookup: CDR1 MGHDK, CDR2 SYGVNS. The chain's CDR3 is CASSSNRGTYNSPLHF. For the CDR3, the DNA is TGTGCCAGCAGTTCAAACAGGGGAACCTATAATTCACCCCTCCACTTT. The whole variable domain, remainder taken from reference TRBV25-1 and TRBJ1-6, is EADIYQTPRYLVIGTGKKITLECSQTMGHDKMYWYQQDPGMELHLIHYSYGVNSTEKGDLSSESTVSRIRTEHFPLTLESARPSHTSQYLCASSSNRGTYNSPLHFGNGTRLTVT.

V and J are TRBV5-4 and TRBJ2-7, with 8 bases aligning to TRBD2. Germline trimming cut 1 base from V and 2 bases from J; bases unmatched to any gene: 8. Looked up from germline, CDR1 is SGHNT and CDR2 is YYREEE (reference sequence). This CDR3 has 16 amino acids. This CDR3 is CASSLTSGAPPYEQYF. The CDR3 coding sequence is TGTGCCAGCAGCTTGACTAGCGGTGCGCCCCCCTACGAGCAGTACTTC.

V and J are TRBV4-2 and TRBJ1-1; D unclear. V lost 1 base, J lost 6 bases, and 21 bases lay in between. Germline CDR1 reads LGHNA; CDR2 reads YNFKEQ. The CDR3 runs to 17 residues. The chain's CDR3 is CASSQVTTTYLGPEAFF. The CDR3 DNA reads as TGTGCCAGCAGCCAAGTGACCACGACCTATCTTGGGCCTGAAGCTTTCTTT.

This rearrangement joins TRBV6-1 to TRBJ1-5; D is unclear. Trimming stripped 6 bases from V and 9 bases from J, with 15 bases between. The germline V gene encodes CDR1 MNHNS and CDR2 SASEGT. This CDR3 spans 13 amino acids. The DNA of the CDR3 is TGTGCCAGCAGGCCTCTCACTCTGGTGCCCCAGCATTTT. As protein: CASRPLTLVPQHF.

The V and J genes are TRBV29-1 and TRBJ2-1; 8 bases map to TRBD1. The germline gives CDR1 SQVTM, CDR2 ANQGSEA. V lost 1 base and J lost 3; bases outside the gene matches: 2. The CDR3 length is 14 residues. CDR3: CSVEVTGVYNEQFF. For the CDR3, the DNA is TGCAGCGTTGAAGTGACAGGGGTCTACAATGAGCAGTTCTTC.

This clone occurred a few times. The chain links TRBV7-2 to TRBJ1-2; unclear D gene. In germline, CDR1 is SGHTA, CDR2 FQGNSA. There are 15 residues in the CDR3. Between the trimmed V and J ends, which lost 1 base and 8 bases, there was a span of 17 bases. The DNA of the CDR3 is TGTGCCAGCAGCTTAGAACCGGGCTCGGGAGGAGGCTACACCTTC. It translates to CASSLEPGSGGGYTF.

This chain joins TRBV28 and TRBJ1-1, with D maybe TRBD1 (6 bases). The CDR3 spans 12 residues. Germline V gene data show CDR1 as MDHEN and CDR2 as SYDVKM. The CDR3 region is CGARVRGSEAFF. In DNA form, the CDR3 reads TGTGGAGCGAGGGTCAGGGGCTCTGAAGCTTTCTTT.

This clone was seen just once. The V and J genes are TRBV4-1 and TRBJ1-2, with 7 bases fitting TRBD1. The CDR3 covers 15 residues. With V trimmed by 5 bases and J by 8 bases, 14 bases remained unmatched. Germline CDR1 reads MGHRA; CDR2 reads YSYEKL. CDR3 loop: CASSTRDSSSWGYTF. The CDR3 DNA follows: TGCGCCAGCAGCACCCGGGACAGCAGCTCCTGGGGCTACACCTTC.

The chain has TRBV25-1 and TRBJ2-3; 9 nucleotides match TRBD2. V lost 4 bases to trimming and J lost 2 bases; unmatched junction nucleotides: 4. This CDR3 contains 15 residues. Germline-derived CDR1 and CDR2 are MGHDK and SYGVNS. The CDR3 reads CASSVAGEHTDTQYF. The CDR3 coding sequence is TGTGCCAGCAGTGTAGCGGGGGAGCACACAGATACGCAGTATTTT.

This chain links TRBV29-1 with TRBJ1-1; 8 bases are shared with TRBD1. This CDR3 has 13 amino acids. CDR1 and CDR2 from the germline V gene are SQVTM and ANQGSEA. After removal of 2 bases from V and 5 bases from J, the junction contained 4 bases not matched to a gene. The CDR3 region is CSVELQGGTEAFF. In DNA, the CDR3 is TGCAGCGTTGAACTACAGGGGGGGACTGAAGCTTTCTTT. Variable domain in full (rest from reference TRBV29-1 and TRBJ1-1): SAVISQKPSRDICQRGTSLTIQCQVDSQVTMMFWYRQQPGQSLTLIATANQGSEATYESGFVIDKFPISRPNLTFSTLTVSNMSPEDSSIYLCSVELQGGTEAFFGQGTRLTVV.